The source of this T cell receptor (beta chain) is a study of blood T cell repertoires in COVID-19 (dated by TCRdb to about 2020). Regarding the research as a whole: Samples from collaborators originated in the United States, Italy and Spain and spanned both the acute and convalescent phases of COVID-19. A de-identified subject ID, COVID-19 status, age in years and sex were almost always included in the sample metadata. The prospective study material was composed of cDNA or gDNA derived from T cells, B-cell-depleted T cells, or PBMCs. Where HLA class I and class II types were available, the types were taken from metadata supplied by the sample provider, not from assay-based typing. A freely available public database, intended as a resource for researchers studying the immune response to SARS-CoV-2, is where the repertoires were released. Deeply sampled blood TCRbeta repertoires from subjects exposed to, actively infected with, or recovered from COVID-19 were included in the dataset. Samples were obtained from the ongoing ImmuneRACE study (first 160 participants) and from some 1,200 subjects provided by 6 global collaborators.

A second Seattle source provided samples from volunteer blood donors who had recovered from COVID-19. The collaborating institutions used their own protocols to collect whole blood in K2EDTA tubes. Collaborator samples were shipped for TCRbeta analysis as frozen whole blood, isolated PBMCs, or DNA extracted from either sample type. TCRbeta CDR3 regions were amplified from genomic DNA using the immunoSEQ Assay, a bias-controlled multiplex PCR. On the authors' methods: The number of nucleated cells in each sample was estimated by amplification of reference gene primers within the assay. To quantify the absolute abundance of each unique TCRbeta CDR3 rearrangement, sequence reads were collapsed and filtered. For each sample, productive Simpson clonality was calculated by taking the square root of Simpson's diversity index across productive rearrangements. This is the immuneACCESS table as TCRdb keeps it, with only in-frame sequences that have V and J called. A part of the clones is gone; compared with another copy, unresolved V genes explain less than half, and the rest is unexplained. Clonal size and the V and J genes are those of that table, whereas D and trimming came from the DNA. This sample gives 200,000 to 250,000 clones in total; 70% to 90% of them show up just once. 2.2% of the sample is in the top ten clones.

Notes on this clone: Which antigen it targets is not known. The record has no base qualities; no much larger clone is one base away.

Taken from the germline V gene, the CDR1 and CDR2 loops are MNHEY and SVGAGI. V and J lose 8 bases and 0 bases, and a span of 10 bases separates them. Including cysteine and phenylalanine, the CDR3 has 13 amino acids. Kept here is only the CDR3 DNA, which spans 39 bases and is read in frame from base 1. Points the paper makes about the study in general: Clinical and demographic metadata were provided uncurated, with the amount varying by source and participant.

The rearrangement joined TRBV6-5 to TRBJ1-1, with no reliable assignment of the D segment. The sequenced material came from peripheral blood. This sequence was found in a man under 40 who had recovered from COVID-19. CDR3 reads: CASPPQLNTEAFF. The nucleotide sequence is TGTGCCAGCCCCCCTCAGTTGAACACTGAAGCTTTCTTT.